The clone carrying this TCR beta chain appeared a single time. The sample comes from a study of T cell responses to AZD1222 COVID-19 vaccine. Germline lookup yields CDR1 SEHNR and CDR2 FQNEAQ (reference sequence). With 0 bases clipped from V and 5 bases from J, the junction kept 1 base outside the gene matches. The CDR3 loop spans 16 amino acids. Both about-4-week and about-12-week second-dose recipients were combined. Sequencing used immunoSEQ multiplex PCR; TCRdb keeps in-frame clones, though not all of them. The sample records about 110,000 clones, 80% to 90% being singletons. This sequence originates from an adult who received the AZD1222 COVID-19 vaccine. This chain uses TRBV7-9 with TRBJ2-1; 13 bases are shared with TRBD2. The source material was peripheral blood, sampled 28 days after the second AZD1222 dose. The chain's CDR3 is CASSLAGLAGNNEQFF. For the CDR3, the DNA is TGTGCCAGCAGCTTAGCGGGACTAGCGGGGAACAATGAGCAGTTCTTC.